One and the same sample provided the 25 T cell receptor beta chains below, sequenced in a study of shared clonotypes between healthy human individuals (dated by TCRdb to about 2020). The library came from the immunoSEQ multiplex PCR assay. TCRdb holds this immuneACCESS table with in-frame rearrangements only. Some clones are missing; in checked studies, unresolved V genes explain under half, and the rest has no known cause. The sample table holds 850,000 to 1,200,000 clones, of which under 80% were seen once. Of the sample, about 1.5% is held by the ten largest clones. The sequenced material came from memory CD4+ T cells sorted from blood. The cell subset or site label, as the study defines it: CD45RA-negative fraction. The receptors were sampled from a man between 18 and 29 years old in good health.

The chain combines TRBV11-3 with TRBJ2-1, with 10 bases identical to TRBD2. The CDR3 runs to 15 residues. V gave up 1 base and J gave up 11 bases; unmatched junction bases: 8. Germline lookup yields CDR1 SGHNT and CDR2 YENEEA. The CDR3 coding sequence is TGTGCCAGCAGCTTAGGGGGAGCGGGAGGGCCTAAGCAGTTCTTC. Its translation: CASSLGGAGGPKQFF.

This chain links TRBV5-1 with TRBJ1-2; no clear D. The length of the CDR3 is 13 residues. Germline V lookup: CDR1 SGHRS, CDR2 YFSETQ. V was trimmed by 4 bases and J by 4 bases, leaving 11 bases between them. CDR3 DNA: TGCGCCAGCAGCCCGGACTATACCTATGGCTACACCTTC. As protein: CASSPDYTYGYTF.

This clone was found once. The V and J genes are TRBV5-1 and TRBJ1-1; the match to TRBD1 covers 7 bases. The CDR3 is 14 residues long. CDR1 SGHRS and CDR2 YFSETQ come from the germline V gene. Trimming removed 4 bases from V and 0 bases from J; junction bases left unmatched: 3. CDR3 region: CASSEGAMNTEAFF. The CDR3 DNA reads TGCGCCAGCAGCGAGGGGGCGATGAACACTGAAGCTTTCTTT.

The chain links TRBV5-4 to TRBJ1-1; D possibly corresponds to TRBD1 (6 bases). The CDR3 extends over 16 amino acids. Trimming pared 4 bases from V and 0 bases from J, leaving 16 bases between. Germline assignment: CDR1 SGHNT and CDR2 YYREEE (reference sequence). CDR3 in DNA: TGTGCCAGCAGCACTCTATCCAGACAGGTGAACACTGAAGCTTTCTTT. It yields the protein CASSTLSRQVNTEAFF.

This chain links TRBV7-2 with TRBJ1-1; D may be TRBD1 (6 bases). V lost 2 bases to trimming and J lost 1 base, with 17 bases between them. In germline, CDR1 is SGHTA, CDR2 FQGNSA. The CDR3 loop spans 17 amino acids. The CDR3 coding sequence is TGTGCCAGCAGCTTATTTTTTTTAGGACAGAAGAACACTGAAGCTTTCTTT. It codes for CASSLFFLGQKNTEAFF.

The chain links TRBV6-6 to TRBJ2-7, with D unclear. The CDR3 has 13 amino acids. From germline, CDR1 is MNHNY and CDR2 SVGAGI (reference sequence). With 0 bases removed from V and 6 bases from J, the gap between germline ends came to 9 bases. The CDR3 coding sequence is TGTGCCAGCAGTTACTCGAAACACGGCGAGCAGTACTTC. Its translation: CASSYSKHGEQYF.

The chain couples TRBV27 to TRBJ2-1; 10 positions match TRBD2. The CDR3 has 15 amino acids. The ends lost 6 bases at V and 4 bases at J; junction bases unmatched: 6. Germline CDR1 MNHEY, CDR2 SMNVEV (reference sequence). CDR3 in DNA: TGTGCCAGCAGGGAAGCGGGAGGGGCATACAATGAGCAGTTCTTC. As protein: CASREAGGAYNEQFF.

The chain has TRBV7-2 and TRBJ2-3; 8 nucleotides agree with TRBD2. This CDR3 has 13 amino acids. With V trimmed by 1 base and J by 11 bases, 5 bases remained unmatched. Germline V lookup: CDR1 SGHTA, CDR2 FQGNSA. The CDR3 is CASSLVEGTRQYF. CDR3 nucleotide sequence: TGTGCCAGCAGCTTAGTAGAAGGGACTAGGCAGTATTTT. The full variable domain, its missing parts supplied by reference TRBV7-2 and TRBJ2-3, is GAGVSQSPSNKVTEKGKDVELRCDPISGHTALYWYRQSLGQGLEFLIYFQGNSAPDKSGLPSDRFSAERTGGSVSTLTIQRTQQEDSAVYLCASSLVEGTRQYFGPGTRLTVL.

This chain uses TRBV7-2 with TRBJ2-7; either TRBD1 or TRBD2 may supply D (5 bases each). V gave up 4 bases and J gave up 1 base, with 20 bases separating them. This CDR3 has 17 residues. Germline V gene lookup returns CDR1 SGHTA and CDR2 FQGNSA. CDR3 bases: TGTGCCAGCAGCTCCGAAGGAGCCGGGACGTCTTCCTACGAGCAGTACTTC. It yields the protein CASSSEGAGTSSYEQYF.

The V and J genes are TRBV19 and TRBJ1-1; 7 bases fit TRBD1. Per the germline V gene, CDR1 is LNHDA and CDR2 is SQIVND (reference sequence). The CDR3 covers 15 residues. Unmatched junction bases numbered 6, after V lost 0 bases and J lost 5 bases. Here the CDR3 DNA reads TGTGCCAGTAGTATAGATCCGACAGGGAGGACTGAAGCTTTCTTT. It codes for CASSIDPTGRTEAFF.

J is TRBJ2-1 and V is TRBV19; 12 bases match TRBD2. Germline V gene data show CDR1 as LNHDA and CDR2 as SQIVND (reference sequence). The ends lost 5 bases at V and 6 bases at J; junction bases unmatched: 8. The CDR3 totals 16 residues. The chain's CDR3 is CASSRLTSGGLNEQFF. In nucleotides, the CDR3 is TGTGCCAGTAGTCGTTTGACTAGCGGGGGCCTCAATGAGCAGTTCTTC.

This chain connects TRBV6-5 to TRBJ1-2, with D unresolved. CDR1 and CDR2 (germline): MNHEY, SVGAGI. This CDR3 contains 10 residues. V lost 6 bases and J 8 bases, leaving 7 bases between the germline ends. In DNA, the CDR3 is TGTGCCAGCAGGGGGATAGGCTACACCTTC. Its translation: CASRGIGYTF.

This rearrangement joins TRBV4-1 to TRBJ2-3; D remains unclear. CDR3 length: 13 amino acids. The V and J ends lost 4 bases and 5 bases respectively, with 10 bases between them. Germline V lookup: CDR1 MGHRA, CDR2 YSYEKL. The CDR3 DNA reads as TGCGCCAGCAGCCCACAGTATGGAGATACGCAGTATTTT. Translating gives CASSPQYGDTQYF.

V usage is TRBV5-1 and J usage is TRBJ2-2, with D perhaps TRBD2 (6 bases). V was clipped by 7 bases and J by 1 base, with 14 bases between them. CDR3 length: 15 residues. Germline assignment: CDR1 SGHRS and CDR2 YFSETQ. Here the CDR3 DNA reads TGCGCCAGCGATCCTTCGGGGGAGAACACCGGGGAGCTGTTTTTT. Its protein product is CASDPSGENTGELFF. Full variable domain (missing parts from reference TRBV5-1 and TRBJ2-2): KAGVTQTPRYLIKTRGQQVTLSCSPISGHRSVSWYQQTPGQGLQFLFEYFSETQRNKGNFPGRFSGRQFSNSRSEMNVSTLELGDSALYLCASDPSGENTGELFFGEGSRLTVL.

This rearrangement joins TRBV11-2 to TRBJ2-7; the match to TRBD2 covers 13 bases. The V gene end was trimmed by 2 bases and the J gene end by 6 bases; junction bases not matched to a gene: 10. Germline lookup yields CDR1 SGHAT and CDR2 FQNNGV. This CDR3 has 17 amino acids. Here the CDR3 DNA reads TGTGCCAGCAGCTTATCCCCTACTAGCGGGGGGGCCCTCGAGCAGTACTTC. Protein product: CASSLSPTSGGALEQYF. Looking up the rest from reference TRBV11-2 and TRBJ2-7 gives the full variable domain: EAGVAQSPRYKIIEKRQSVAFWCNPISGHATLYWYQQILGQGPKLLIQFQNNGVVDDSQLPKDRFSAERLKGVDSTLKIQPAKLEDSAVYLCASSLSPTSGGALEQYFGPGTRLTVT.

The gene calls are TRBV9 and TRBJ2-2; D is perhaps TRBD2 (6 bases). V was shortened by 2 bases and J by 4 bases, with 12 bases between the two germline ends. Germline V CDR1 and CDR2: SGDLS, YYNGEE. This CDR3 has 15 amino acids. The CDR3 protein is CASSVYGSTTGELFF. The CDR3 DNA is TGTGCCAGCAGCGTCTACGGGAGTACCACCGGGGAGCTGTTTTTT.

V gene TRBV6-6 combines with J gene TRBJ2-7; 9 bases align to TRBD1. Germline trimming cut 6 bases from V and 4 bases from J; bases unmatched to any gene: 10. Germline lookup yields CDR1 MNHNY and CDR2 SVGAGI (reference sequence). This CDR3 has 15 amino acids. CDR3 sequence (DNA): TGTGCCAGCAGCACCTTCGGGACAGGGAGATACGAGCAGTACTTC. This gives the protein CASSTFGTGRYEQYF.

As for this clone: Being one base from a much bigger clone, this may be a read error. Other DNA sequences in this specimen translate into the identical CDR3. The chain uses TRBV7-2 and TRBJ2-1; unclear D gene. CDR1 and CDR2 from the germline V gene are SGHTA and FQGNSA. The CDR3 contains 13 residues. Trimming removed 5 bases from V and 0 bases from J, with 5 bases in between. The CDR3 bases are TGTGCCAGCAGCCCACCCTCCTACAATGAGCAGTTCTTC. Translated: CASSPPSYNEQFF. The complete variable domain, with remaining parts taken from reference TRBV7-2 and TRBJ2-1, reads GAGVSQSPSNKVTEKGKDVELRCDPISGHTALYWYRQSLGQGLEFLIYFQGNSAPDKSGLPSDRFSAERTGGSVSTLTIQRTQQEDSAVYLCASSPPSYNEQFFGPGTRLTVL.

The chain employs TRBV9 and TRBJ2-7, with a tentative D call TRBD2 (6 bases). There are 15 residues in the CDR3. The germline V gene encodes CDR1 SGDLS and CDR2 YYNGEE. The V gene lost 2 bases and the J gene lost 6 bases, with 18 bases spanning the gap. The CDR3 DNA reads as TGTGCCAGCAGCGTTTCGCGGGAAGATTCCGGCGAGCAGTACTTC. It translates to CASSVSREDSGEQYF.

J is TRBJ1-4 and V is TRBV4-3; D remains ambiguous. Trimming took 3 bases from V and 2 from J, leaving 10 bases between them. Germline values: CDR1 LGHNA, CDR2 YSLEER. The CDR3 spans 15 residues. Here the CDR3 reads CASSQAINTNEKLFF. CDR3 bases: TGCGCCAGCAGCCAGGCGATAAATACTAATGAAAAACTGTTTTTT.

This clone was found once. This chain joins TRBV18 and TRBJ2-1; 8 bases agree with TRBD2. In germline, CDR1 is KGHSH, CDR2 LQKENI. CDR3 length: 13 residues. The V gene end was trimmed by 6 bases and the J gene end by 6 bases; junction bases not matched to a gene: 4. CDR3 coding DNA: TGTGCCAGCTCGGGAGCGGGAGTCAATGAGCAGTTCTTC. Translation: CASSGAGVNEQFF.

J is TRBJ2-7 and V is TRBV6-1; 9 bases map to TRBD1. This CDR3 spans 15 amino acids. Germline lookup yields CDR1 MNHNS and CDR2 SASEGT. The V and J ends lost 6 bases and 3 bases, in that order; junction bases with no gene match: 9. For the CDR3, the DNA is TGTGCCAGCAGGGGACAGGGAGGTCCCCGCTACGAGCAGTACTTC. It translates to CASRGQGGPRYEQYF.

This chain joins TRBV21-1 and TRBJ2-1. TRBV21-1 is reported as a pseudogene. The CDR3 totals 14 residues. The CDR3 region has the DNA TGTGCCAGCAGCAATACCCGCTCCTACAATGAGCAGTTCTTC. Encoded protein: CASSNTRSYNEQFF.

The chain couples TRBV5-6 to TRBJ2-5; no clear D gene. The V and J ends lost 4 bases and 2 bases respectively, with 12 bases between them. CDR1 SGHDT and CDR2 YYEEEE come from the germline V gene. This CDR3 comprises 14 residues. This CDR3 reads CASSPPAAQETQYF. Written as DNA, the CDR3 is TGTGCCAGCAGCCCGCCGGCAGCTCAAGAGACCCAGTACTTC.

This clone was found once. The V and J genes are TRBV2 and TRBJ1-1; maybe TRBD1 (5 bases). Germline loops: CDR1 SNHLY, CDR2 FYNNEI. The CDR3 contains 12 residues. Trimming removed 3 bases at V and 4 bases at J, with 6 bases between. CDR3 nucleotide sequence: TGTGCCAGCAGTGAGGGGCCCACTGAAGCTTTCTTT. Its protein product is CASSEGPTEAFF.